These 10 T cell receptor beta chains originate from one sample sequenced in a study of blood T cell repertoires in COVID-19. Profiling relied on immunoSEQ multiplex PCR, and the TCRdb table lists in-frame clones only, not all of them. The sample carries approximately 47,000 clones, more than 75% recorded once. The specimen was peripheral blood. The receptors here all came from an older woman with acute or convalescent COVID-19.

The V call is TRBV21-1, the J call TRBJ2-3; the table's D call, TRBD1, has no DNA check behind it. TRBV21-1 is flagged as a pseudogene. CDR3 length: 17 residues. The CDR3 reads CASSKEGDSYRTDTQYF. The DNA of the CDR3 is TGTGCCAGCAGCAAAGAGGGCGACAGCTACCGCACAGATACGCAGTATTTT.

V and J are TRBV11-2 and TRBJ2-5, with 7 nucleotides matching TRBD2. Germline V gives CDR1 SGHAT, CDR2 FQNNGV. V lost 1 base, J lost 2 bases, and 1 base stayed unmatched. This CDR3 comprises 14 residues. The CDR3 protein is CASSLGGGQETQYF. For the CDR3, the DNA is TGTGCCAGCAGCTTAGGGGGAGGGCAAGAGACCCAGTACTTC.

The chain carries TRBV19 and TRBJ2-6; 7 positions match TRBD1. This CDR3 region has 17 residues. CDR1 and CDR2 from the germline V gene are LNHDA and SQIVND (reference sequence). With 4 bases clipped from V and 4 bases from J, the junction kept 10 bases outside the gene matches. The CDR3 is CASSTATGAAGANVLTF. DNA for the CDR3: TGTGCCAGTAGTACCGCTACAGGGGCAGCGGGGGCCAACGTCCTGACTTTC.

The gene calls are TRBV24-1 and TRBJ2-7, with 9 bases matching TRBD1. CDR1 KGHDR and CDR2 SFDVKD come from the germline V gene. The CDR3 loop spans 18 amino acids. The ends lost 5 bases at V and 1 base at J; junction bases unmatched: 14. The CDR3 here is CATSALRDRVKGSYEQYF. The CDR3 DNA reads as TGTGCCACCAGTGCCCTCCGGGACAGGGTAAAAGGGTCCTACGAGCAGTACTTC.

J is TRBJ2-5 and V is TRBV19; no reliable D call. The CDR3 length is 14 residues. Germline V gives CDR1 LNHDA, CDR2 SQIVND (reference sequence). Trimming took 5 bases from V and 0 from J, leaving 10 bases between them. The CDR3 DNA sequence: TGTGCCAGTAGTTCTAGTCGGTACCAAGAGACCCAGTACTTC. It yields the protein CASSSSRYQETQYF.

The chain joins TRBV5-6 to TRBJ2-2; 13 nucleotides match TRBD2. V was pared by 2 bases and J by 6 bases, with 4 bases of the junction left unmatched. The CDR3 contains 16 residues. Per germline, CDR1 SGHDT and CDR2 YYEEEE. The CDR3 DNA is TGTGCCAGCAGCTTAGGAGGACTAGCGGGAGCCGGGGAGCTGTTTTTT. It translates to CASSLGGLAGAGELFF. The full variable domain, rest sourced from reference TRBV5-6 and TRBJ2-2, is DAGVTQSPTHLIKTRGQQVTLRCSPKSGHDTVSWYQQALGQGPQFIFQYYEEEERQRGNFPDRFSGHQFPNYSSELNVNALLLGDSALYLCASSLGGLAGAGELFFGEGSRLTVL.

The chain employs TRBV15 and TRBJ1-5, with D uncertain. Germline V gene data show CDR1 as LNHNV and CDR2 as YYDKDF (reference sequence). The CDR3 runs 14 residues. V lost 7 bases and J lost 3, with 13 bases in between. CDR3 DNA sequence: TGTGCCACCACCACGGAGAGGGCCAATCAGCCCCAGCATTTT. Translation gives CATTTERANQPQHF.

The rearrangement uses TRBV19 and TRBJ1-4, with 7 positions matching TRBD1. Per the germline V gene, CDR1 is LNHDA and CDR2 is SQIVND (reference sequence). Germline trimming cut 6 bases from V and 6 bases from J; bases unmatched to any gene: 7. The CDR3 is made up of 14 amino acids. CDR3 loop: CASSRGGTDEKLFF. CDR3 nucleotides: TGTGCCAGTAGCCGTGGAGGGACAGATGAAAAACTGTTTTTT. The entire variable domain, with the rest obtained from reference TRBV19 and TRBJ1-4, is as follows: DGGITQSPKYLFRKEGQNVTLSCEQNLNHDAMYWYRQDPGQGLRLIYYSQIVNDFQKGDIAEGYSVSREKKESFPLTVTSAQKNPTAFYLCASSRGGTDEKLFFGSGTQLSVL.

This chain joins TRBV6-5 and TRBJ2-2, with D possibly matching TRBD2 (6 bases). CDR1 MNHEY and CDR2 SVGAGI come from the germline V gene. Trimming shortened V by 6 bases and J by 1 base, and 6 bases separated the two germline ends. CDR3 length: 13 amino acids. This chain's CDR3 is CASREGNTGELFF. CDR3 DNA sequence: TGTGCCAGCAGGGAGGGGAACACCGGGGAGCTGTTTTTT.

The chain links TRBV25-1 to TRBJ1-3, with 8 bases that match TRBD1. CDR3 length: 14 residues. The V segment lost 6 bases and the J segment 4 bases; nucleotides outside the gene matches: 5. Germline V CDR1 and CDR2: MGHDK, SYGVNS. As DNA, the CDR3 is TGTGCCAGCAGCGGGACAGGAAGGGGAAACACCATATATTTT. The encoded protein is CASSGTGRGNTIYF.